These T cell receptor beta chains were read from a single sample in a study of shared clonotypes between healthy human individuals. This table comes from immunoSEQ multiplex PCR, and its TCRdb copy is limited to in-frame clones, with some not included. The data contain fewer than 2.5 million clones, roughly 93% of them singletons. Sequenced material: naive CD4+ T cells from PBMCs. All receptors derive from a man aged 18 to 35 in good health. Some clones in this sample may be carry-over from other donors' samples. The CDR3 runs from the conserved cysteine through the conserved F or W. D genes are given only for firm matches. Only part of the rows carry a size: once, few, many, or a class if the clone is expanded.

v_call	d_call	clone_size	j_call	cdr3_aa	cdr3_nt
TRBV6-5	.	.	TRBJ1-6	CASSYGESSYNSPLHF	TGTGCCAGCAGCTACGGTGAGAGCTCCTATAATTCACCCCTCCACTTT
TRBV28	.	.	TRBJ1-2	CASSSLRGGRRRNYGYTF	TGTGCCAGCAGTTCCCTGCGGGGTGGCAGGAGGCGAAACTATGGCTACACCTTC
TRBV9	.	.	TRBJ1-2	CASSKGGHGYTF	TGTGCCAGCAGCAAGGGGGGGCACGGCTACACCTTC
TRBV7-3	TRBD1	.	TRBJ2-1	CASSLGTAYNEQFF	TGTGCCAGCAGCTTAGGGACAGCCTACAATGAGCAGTTCTTC
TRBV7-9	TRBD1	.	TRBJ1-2	CASIDRGDGYTF	TGTGCCAGTATAGACAGGGGAGATGGCTACACCTTC
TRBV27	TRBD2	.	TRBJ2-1	CASSLYFWREGRYNEQFF	TGTGCCAGCAGTTTATACTTCTGGCGGGAGGGCCGGTACAATGAGCAGTTCTTC
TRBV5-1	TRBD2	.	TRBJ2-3	CASSPVGTSGRITDTQYF	TGCGCCAGCAGCCCCGTTGGGACTAGCGGGAGAATCACAGATACGCAGTATTTT
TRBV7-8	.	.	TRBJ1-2	CASSSGVYGYTF	TGTGCCAGCAGCTCAGGGGTCTATGGCTACACCTTC
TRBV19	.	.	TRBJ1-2	CASSIRASQNYGYTF	TGTGCCAGTAGTATCCGGGCTTCCCAAAATTATGGCTACACCTTC
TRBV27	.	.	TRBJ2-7	CASSPRTESSYEQYF	TGTGCCAGCAGTCCACGGACAGAAAGCTCCTACGAGCAGTACTTC
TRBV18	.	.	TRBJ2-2	CASSPRGTGELFF	TGTGCCAGCTCACCACGGGGTACCGGGGAGCTGTTTTTT
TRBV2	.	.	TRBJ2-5	CASSHLQETQYF	TGTGCCAGCAGTCACCTCCAAGAGACCCAGTACTTC
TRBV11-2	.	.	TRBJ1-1	CASSLGGHLNTEAFF	TGTGCCAGCAGCTTAGGAGGCCACTTGAACACTGAAGCTTTCTTT
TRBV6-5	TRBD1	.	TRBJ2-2	CASSWDRAAGELFF	TGTGCCAGCAGTTGGGACAGGGCGGCCGGGGAGCTGTTTTTT
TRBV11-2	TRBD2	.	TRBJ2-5	CASSFGRETETQYF	TGTGCCAGCAGCTTCGGGCGGGAGACAGAGACCCAGTACTTC
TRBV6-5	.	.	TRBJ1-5	CASSYLSGDQPQHF	TGTGCCAGCAGTTACCTATCCGGGGATCAGCCCCAGCATTTT
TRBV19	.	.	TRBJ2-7	CASSNKPGAYEQYF	TGTGCCAGTAGCAACAAACCGGGGGCCTACGAGCAGTACTTC
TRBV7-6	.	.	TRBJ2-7	CASGPGGWGAAYEQYF	TGTGCCAGCGGCCCAGGAGGTTGGGGGGCTGCCTACGAGCAGTACTTC
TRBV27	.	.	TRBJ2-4	CASSLSGWRRQNIQYF	TGTGCCAGCAGTTTATCGGGGTGGAGGAGGCAAAACATTCAGTACTTC
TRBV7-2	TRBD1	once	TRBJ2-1	CASTLSGGGSNEQFF	TGTGCCAGCACCCTCTCAGGGGGCGGTAGTAATGAGCAGTTCTTC
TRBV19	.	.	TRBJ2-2	CASFRGDHTGELFF	TGTGCCAGCTTTCGCGGGGATCACACCGGGGAGCTGTTTTTT
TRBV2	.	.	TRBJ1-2	CASSEALRGYTF	TGTGCCAGCAGTGAAGCTCTGCGGGGCTACACCTTC
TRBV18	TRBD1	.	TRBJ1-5	CASSRTGVSNQPQHF	TGTGCCAGCTCACGAACAGGGGTTAGCAATCAGCCCCAGCATTTT
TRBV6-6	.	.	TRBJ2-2	CASTRGGAVGELFF	TGTGCCAGCACCCGCGGTGGGGCAGTCGGGGAGCTGTTTTTT
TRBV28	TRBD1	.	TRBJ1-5	CASSLGGQGGLQPQHF	TGTGCCAGCAGTTTGGGGGGACAGGGCGGGCTTCAGCCCCAGCATTTT
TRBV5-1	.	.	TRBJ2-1	CASSVGDSYNEQFF	TGCGCCAGCAGCGTAGGGGACTCCTACAATGAGCAGTTCTTC
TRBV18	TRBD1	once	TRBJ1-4	CASSPQGTGNEKLFF	TGTGCCAGCTCACCACAGGGGACAGGGAATGAAAAACTGTTTTTT
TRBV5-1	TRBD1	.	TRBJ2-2	CASRGQGAIGELFF	TGCGCCAGCAGAGGGCAGGGGGCGATCGGGGAGCTGTTTTTT
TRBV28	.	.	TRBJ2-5	CASCCYFGGIKETQYF	TGTGCCAGCTGCTGCTACTTTGGGGGAATCAAAGAGACCCAGTACTTC
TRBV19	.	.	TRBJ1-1	CASNRENTEAFF	TGTGCCAGTAACAGGGAGAACACTGAAGCTTTCTTT
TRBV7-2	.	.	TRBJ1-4	CASSLIGLVGEKLFF	TGTGCCAGCAGCCTCATAGGGCTGGTTGGAGAAAAACTGTTTTTT
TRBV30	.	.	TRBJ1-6	CAWSVSGSSYNSPLHF	TGTGCCTGGAGTGTGTCGGGGAGCTCCTATAATTCACCCCTCCACTTT
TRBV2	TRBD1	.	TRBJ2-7	CASSRQGIYEQYF	TGTGCCAGCAGTCGACAGGGGATCTACGAGCAGTACTTC
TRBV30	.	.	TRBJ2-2	CAWGPHGGELFF	TGTGCCTGGGGCCCTCACGGCGGGGAGCTGTTTTTT
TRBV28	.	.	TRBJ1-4	CASSFPTGTRNEKLFF	TGTGCCAGCAGTTTCCCGACCGGGACACGGAATGAAAAACTGTTTTTT
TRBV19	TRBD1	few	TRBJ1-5	CASSMRQGARIQPQHF	TGTGCCAGTAGTATGAGACAGGGGGCCAGGATTCAGCCCCAGCATTTT
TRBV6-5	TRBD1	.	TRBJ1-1	CASRRGTQGDTEAFF	TGTGCCAGCAGGCGCGGGACACAGGGGGACACTGAAGCTTTCTTT
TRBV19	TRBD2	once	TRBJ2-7	CASSIGGTSGAYEQYF	TGTGCCAGTAGTATCGGAGGGACTAGCGGGGCCTACGAGCAGTACTTC
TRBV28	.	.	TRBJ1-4	CASIGGQPNEKLFF	TGTGCCAGCATCGGCGGACAGCCTAATGAAAAACTGTTTTTT
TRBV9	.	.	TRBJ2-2	CASTLDPSITGELFF	TGTGCCAGCACGTTAGACCCTTCCATCACCGGGGAGCTGTTTTTT
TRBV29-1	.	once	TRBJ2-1	CSVAPSGTEQFF	TGCAGCGTTGCCCCCTCAGGAACTGAGCAGTTCTTC